Reported below is one T cell receptor (beta chain). Its antigen is unknown. This CDR3 comprises 16 residues. J gave up 2 bases and V 0 bases, and 1 base lay outside the gene matches. Germline V gives CDR1 SGHKS, CDR2 YYEKEE (reference sequence). This record comes from a study of T cell responses to AZD1222 COVID-19 vaccine. Libraries were prepared by immunoSEQ multiplex PCR; TCRdb keeps only in-frame clonotypes and omits some of them. This table holds more than 120,000 clones, approximately 90% found once. Study results and caveats: White British donors predominated, females outnumbered males, and clonal diversity was possibly underestimated. Regions 160-218 and 743-854 dominated among vaccine-associated CD4 TCRs spanning spike.

The chain has TRBV5-5 and TRBJ1-3; 11 bases fit TRBD1. The TCR comes from an adult who received the AZD1222 COVID-19 vaccine. Sequencing was performed on peripheral blood, taken 28 days after the second AZD1222 dose. CDR3 coding DNA: TGTGCCAGCAGCTTGGGGGACAGGGGGACTGGAAACACCATATATTTT. Its protein is CASSLGDRGTGNTIYF.